These 17 T cell receptor beta chains were sequenced from one sample in a study of OX40 agonist ivuxolimab in advanced cancers. Profiled with immunoSEQ multiplex PCR; TCRdb holds only in-frame clones, not every one. The sample lists tens of thousands of clones; more than 70% were seen once. The sample here was CD4+ or CD8+ T cells sorted from blood, taken in a trial of the OX40 agonist ivuxolimab. These receptors were taken from an adult with an advanced solid tumor such as melanoma, head and neck, liver or kidney cancer.

The gene calls are TRBV5-4 and TRBJ2-7, with a possible D match to TRBD1 (6 bases). From germline, CDR1 is SGHNT and CDR2 YYREEE (reference sequence). V was trimmed by 4 bases and J by 1 base, leaving 12 bases between them. CDR3 size: 14 residues. Written as DNA, the CDR3 is TGTGCCAGCAGCCTCCGGGACATGTCCTACGAGCAGTACTTC. Translating it yields CASSLRDMSYEQYF.

This clone was counted a few times. The chain links TRBV28 to TRBJ2-7; D is possibly TRBD2 (6 bases). V gave up 9 bases and J gave up 5 bases, with 14 bases separating them. Germline CDR1 and CDR2: MDHEN and SYDVKM. The CDR3 length is 12 residues. The CDR3 nucleotides read TGTGCCAGTACGGACACGGGGGACGAGCAGTACTTC. It yields the protein CASTDTGDEQYF.

V is TRBV13 and J is TRBJ1-2, with TRBD1 as a possible D gene (6 bases). Germline-derived CDR1 and CDR2 are PRHDT and FYEKMQ (reference sequence). The CDR3 is 19 residues long. V was pared by 0 bases and J by 8 bases, with 28 bases between. CDR3 bases: TGTGCCAGCAGCTTAGGGCTTGTGGATAGGGGACACCTCTCGCGGGGCTACACCTTC. Encoded protein: CASSLGLVDRGHLSRGYTF.

The V and J genes are TRBV4-1 and TRBJ2-3; TRBD2 matches at 7 bases. Per the germline V gene, CDR1 is MGHRA and CDR2 is YSYEKL. This CDR3 comprises 16 residues. J lost 2 bases, V lost 0 bases, and 5 bases had no gene match. The CDR3 DNA sequence: TGCGCCAGCAGCCAAGAGGGCGGGAGTATCACAGATACGCAGTATTTT. It translates to CASSQEGGSITDTQYF.

In this sample, this clone turned up once. The chain couples TRBV4-1 to TRBJ2-7, with D perhaps TRBD1 or TRBD2 (5 bases each). The CDR3 loop spans 15 amino acids. Deletions cut 3 bases from V and 7 bases from J, with 19 bases between. Looked up from germline, CDR1 is MGHRA and CDR2 is YSYEKL. The CDR3: CASSQLPGPTFEQYF. The CDR3 DNA reads TGCGCCAGCAGCCAGTTACCGGGACCCACCTTTGAGCAGTACTTC.

The chain links TRBV5-6 to TRBJ1-1; D is ambiguous. Germline V lookup: CDR1 SGHDT, CDR2 YYEEEE. The CDR3 is made up of 12 amino acids. V was trimmed by 0 bases and J by 6 bases, leaving 6 bases between them. The CDR3, as DNA: TGTGCCAGCAGCTTGGTGGCGGCTGAAGCTTTCTTT. Residues: CASSLVAAEAFF.

V is TRBV11-2 and J is TRBJ2-1, with 7 nucleotides matching TRBD2. V was clipped by 5 bases and J by 7 bases; unmatched bases: 8. The germline gives CDR1 SGHAT, CDR2 FQNNGV. There are 14 residues in the CDR3. Here the CDR3 reads CASSVPGLLNEQFF. The CDR3 DNA sequence: TGTGCCAGCAGCGTACCGGGACTACTAAATGAGCAGTTCTTC.

The chain combines TRBV5-6 with TRBJ1-1, with 9 nucleotides matching TRBD1. Unmatched junction bases numbered 3, after V lost 2 bases and J lost 4 bases. CDR1 SGHDT and CDR2 YYEEEE come from the germline V gene. The CDR3 totals 14 residues. Here the CDR3 reads CASSFATGGTEAFF. The CDR3 DNA is TGTGCCAGCAGCTTCGCGACAGGGGGCACTGAAGCTTTCTTT.

This chain joins TRBV2 and TRBJ2-1; 11 bases are a match to TRBD2. After removal of 6 bases from V and 0 bases from J, the junction contained 4 bases not matched to a gene. Germline CDR1 and CDR2: SNHLY and FYNNEI. This CDR3 spans 16 amino acids. The CDR3 is CASRPSGRSSYNEQFF. In DNA, the CDR3 is TGTGCCAGCAGGCCTAGCGGGAGGAGCTCCTACAATGAGCAGTTCTTC.

V gene TRBV4-1 combines with J gene TRBJ2-7; TRBD1 matches 9 bases. The CDR3 consists of 15 residues. V gave up 2 bases and J gave up 4 bases; unmatched junction bases: 6. The germline V gene has CDR1 MGHRA and CDR2 YSYEKL. CDR3 nucleotides: TGCGCCAGCAGCCAACCCGGGACAGGGAAATACGAGCAGTACTTC. Translating gives CASSQPGTGKYEQYF.

The V gene is TRBV6-5, the J gene TRBJ1-3, with TRBD1 matching 9 bases. Trimming at V came to 4 bases and at J to 4 bases, leaving 2 bases not matched to a gene. This CDR3 region has 14 residues. The germline gives CDR1 MNHEY, CDR2 SVGAGI. CDR3 coding DNA: TGTGCCAGCAGTTGGGGACAGGGCGGAAACACCATATATTTT. Its protein is CASSWGQGGNTIYF.

The chain has TRBV19 and TRBJ2-1, with 8 bases that match TRBD2. Trimming at V came to 0 bases and at J to 9 bases, leaving 1 base not matched to a gene. This CDR3 is 13 amino acids long. Germline V lookup: CDR1 LNHDA, CDR2 SQIVND (reference sequence). CDR3 amino acids: CASSIEGLAEQFF. CDR3 DNA: TGTGCCAGTAGTATAGAAGGACTAGCTGAGCAGTTCTTC.

The V gene is TRBV9, the J gene TRBJ2-3, with 14 nucleotides matching TRBD2. The length of the CDR3 is 17 residues. From germline, CDR1 is SGDLS and CDR2 YYNGEE. The V segment lost 2 bases and the J segment 3 bases; nucleotides outside the gene matches: 5. For the CDR3, the DNA is TGTGCCAGCAGCGTCTCGGGGACTAGCGGGAGAACAGATACGCAGTATTTT. Protein product: CASSVSGTSGRTDTQYF. Using reference TRBV9 and TRBJ2-3 for the parts outside the CDR3, the full variable domain is DSGVTQTPKHLITATGQRVTLRCSPRSGDLSVYWYQQSLDQGLQFLIQYYNGEERAKGNILERFSAQQFPDLHSELNLSSLELGDSALYFCASSVSGTSGRTDTQYFGPGTRLTVL.

The chain has TRBV6-1 and TRBJ1-1; TRBD1 is a possible D gene (6 bases). V lost 0 bases, J lost 0 bases, and 17 bases lay in between. Germline CDR1 reads MNHNS; CDR2 reads SASEGT. This CDR3 comprises 18 residues. As DNA, the CDR3 is TGTGCCAGCAGTGAAGCAGGGGGGCATCTCTACCTGAACACTGAAGCTTTCTTT. The encoded protein is CASSEAGGHLYLNTEAFF.

The chain has TRBV9 and TRBJ2-7; D is possibly TRBD2 (5 bases). Germline CDR1 and CDR2: SGDLS and YYNGEE. The CDR3 loop spans 15 amino acids. Trimming removed 4 bases at V and 0 bases at J, with 14 bases between. As DNA, the CDR3 is TGTGCCAGCAGCCCGGGGAGTGGGAGCTCCTACGAGCAGTACTTC. This encodes CASSPGSGSSYEQYF.

V usage is TRBV5-4 and J usage is TRBJ1-2; D is perhaps TRBD1 (5 bases). Between the trimmed V and J ends, which lost 0 bases and 6 bases, there was a span of 6 bases. This CDR3 contains 12 residues. CDR1 is SGHNT and CDR2 is YYREEE in the germline V gene (reference sequence). This chain's CDR3 is CASSLGGDGYTF. CDR3 in DNA: TGTGCCAGCAGCTTGGGAGGGGATGGCTACACCTTC. Based on the CDR3 plus reference TRBV5-4 and TRBJ1-2, the full variable domain is ETGVTQSPTHLIKTRGQQVTLRCSSQSGHNTVSWYQQALGQGPQFIFQYYREEENGRGNFPPRFSGLQFPNYSSELNVNALELDDSALYLCASSLGGDGYTFGSGTRLTVV.

The V and J genes are TRBV19 and TRBJ2-1, with D possibly matching TRBD1 (5 bases). The V gene's germline CDR1 is LNHDA and CDR2 SQIVND (reference sequence). Trimming removed 8 bases from V and 1 base from J, with 12 bases in between. The CDR3 extends over 14 amino acids. This chain's CDR3 is CASCDSLSYNEQFF. CDR3 nucleotides: TGTGCCAGTTGCGACAGTCTTTCCTACAATGAGCAGTTCTTC.